The 21 T cell receptor beta chains below all came from one sample that was sequenced in a study of CD8 T cells in ankylosing spondylitis. Their cognate antigens are unknown. MiXCR, run by TCRdb on the 5' RACE reads, gives a single entry per CDR3 protein. The sample holds a few hundred thousand distinct CDR3 sequences, around 22% seen once. Study conclusions and caveats: Blood from ankylosing spondylitis patients appeared to carry a characteristic roughly 8-variant TCR beta motif.

The sequencing sample was made of blood, either unsorted or a sorted T cell fraction (not recorded which). The receptors shown here come from a male donor with ankylosing spondylitis.

The chain couples TRBV11-2 to TRBJ2-1, with unresolved D. CDR3 size: 12 residues. Trimming shortened V by 5 bases and J by 10 bases, and 12 bases separated the two germline ends. The germline V gene has CDR1 SGHAT and CDR2 FQNNGV. The CDR3 region is CASSHPGREQFF. CDR3 sequence (DNA): TGTGCCAGCAGCCACCCGGGCCGGGAGCAGTTCTTC.

In this sample, this clonotype turned up a few times. The rearrangement uses TRBV7-9 and TRBJ2-1; D unresolved. The CDR3 is 12 amino acids. Germline V CDR1 and CDR2: SEHNR, FQNEAQ (reference sequence). The germline V and J ends were trimmed by 1 base and 10 bases, with 8 bases remaining between them. Here the CDR3 reads CASSLVLGEQFF. The CDR3 DNA is TGTGCCAGCAGCTTAGTACTCGGCGAGCAGTTCTTC. Using reference TRBV7-9 and TRBJ2-1 for the parts outside the CDR3, the full variable domain is DTGVSQNPRHKITKRGQNVTFRCDPISEHNRLYWYRQTLGQGPEFLTYFQNEAQLEKSRLLSDRFSAERPKGSFSTLEIQRTEQGDSAMYLCASSLVLGEQFFGPGTRLTVL.

This clonotype was recorded a few times. V usage is TRBV29-1 and J usage is TRBJ1-2; a weak D match, TRBD1 (5 bases). CDR1 and CDR2 from the germline V gene are SQVTM and ANQGSEA. This CDR3 has 14 amino acids. V lost 7 bases and J 7 bases, leaving 22 bases between the germline ends. As DNA, the CDR3 is TGCAGCGCTGAGAGGGGCGCTGAAGTGGGTGGCTACACCTTC. Translation: CSAERGAEVGGYTF.

This clonotype was recorded many times. The rearrangement links TRBV20-1 to TRBJ2-1; 10 bases line up with TRBD1. CDR3 length equals 15 residues. V lost 4 bases to trimming and J lost 4 bases; unmatched junction nucleotides: 7. Germline assignment: CDR1 DFQATT and CDR2 SNEGSKA (reference sequence). CDR3 in amino acids: CSATTGGVQYNEQFF. The CDR3 DNA reads as TGCAGTGCTACGACAGGGGGCGTGCAATACAATGAGCAGTTCTTC.

This clonotype was seen only a few times. The rearrangement joins TRBV20-1 to TRBJ1-5; perhaps TRBD1 as D (5 bases). In germline, CDR1 is DFQATT, CDR2 SNEGSKA (reference sequence). The CDR3 has 13 residues. V was cut by 4 bases and J by 2 bases, with 9 bases left in between. The CDR3 protein is CSAKPRGNQPQHF. The CDR3 bases are TGCAGTGCTAAACCCAGGGGCAATCAGCCCCAGCATTTT.

This clonotype was found a few times. This chain joins TRBV28 and TRBJ1-2; D call uncertain. The germline CDR1 and CDR2 sequences are MDHEN and SYDVKM. V gave up 3 bases and J gave up 4 bases, with 12 bases separating them. The CDR3 has 14 residues. CDR3 coding DNA: TGTGCCAGCAGTTTTGAGGGCAGAGGCTATGGCTACACCTTC. It yields the protein CASSFEGRGYGYTF.

The V gene is TRBV10-3, the J gene TRBJ2-3; D remains ambiguous. The germline V gene has CDR1 ENHRY and CDR2 SYGVKD. The V and J ends lost 0 bases and 5 bases respectively, with 15 bases between them. The CDR3 spans 16 residues. DNA for the CDR3: TGTGCCATCAGTGAGTCAGGGCACAGAACGGGAGATACGCAGTATTTT. It encodes CAISESGHRTGDTQYF.

This clonotype was seen a handful of times. The chain combines TRBV5-1 with TRBJ2-3; 8 positions match TRBD1. This CDR3 spans 16 amino acids. Germline loops: CDR1 SGHRS, CDR2 YFSETQ. J was trimmed by 4 bases and V by 6 bases; bases with no gene match: 13. The CDR3: CASTPAGGVPADTQYF. The CDR3 coding sequence is TGCGCCAGCACGCCCGCAGGGGGCGTCCCGGCAGATACGCAGTATTTT.

The chain links TRBV3-1 to TRBJ2-3, with 7 nucleotides matching TRBD1. Per the germline V gene, CDR1 is LGHDT and CDR2 is YNNKEL (reference sequence). The CDR3 spans 15 residues. V was clipped by 2 bases and J by 0 bases; unmatched bases: 2. The chain's CDR3 is CASSQTGASTDTQYF. In DNA form, the CDR3 reads TGTGCCAGCAGCCAAACAGGGGCTAGCACAGATACGCAGTATTTT.

The V call is TRBV6-1, the J call TRBJ2-1, with D possibly being TRBD2 (6 bases). Germline V gene lookup returns CDR1 MNHNS and CDR2 SASEGT. V was pared by 7 bases and J by 2 bases, with 9 bases between. This CDR3 contains 13 residues. The CDR3 DNA reads as TGTGCCAGCATGAGGAGGGCCTACAATGAGCAGTTCTTC. It specifies CASMRRAYNEQFF.

This chain joins TRBV7-3 and TRBJ1-2; 7 positions match TRBD1. The germline gives CDR1 SGHTA, CDR2 FQGTGA. CDR3 length equals 14 residues. V lost 5 bases and J lost 4; bases outside the gene matches: 7. The CDR3 is CASSPMGQTYGYTF. The CDR3 DNA follows: TGTGCCAGCAGCCCCATGGGACAGACCTATGGCTACACCTTC.

The table lists this clonotype with many counts. The chain links TRBV7-9 to TRBJ1-2, with 7 nucleotides matching TRBD1. Trimming cost V 5 bases and J 8 bases; bases outside gene matches: 8. Germline V gene lookup returns CDR1 SEHNR and CDR2 FQNEAQ (reference sequence). The CDR3 is 13 residues long. The CDR3, as DNA: TGTGCCAGCAGCCCAAGACAGGGTTGGGGCTACACCTTC. Protein product: CASSPRQGWGYTF. The complete variable domain, with remaining parts taken from reference TRBV7-9 and TRBJ1-2, reads DTGVSQNPRHKITKRGQNVTFRCDPISEHNRLYWYRQTLGQGPEFLTYFQNEAQLEKSRLLSDRFSAERPKGSFSTLEIQRTEQGDSAMYLCASSPRQGWGYTFGSGTRLTVV.

This clonotype was seen only a few times. The gene calls are TRBV5-1 and TRBJ2-3; the D gene could be TRBD1 or TRBD2 (5 bases each). Germline CDR1 is SGHRS and CDR2 is YFSETQ. This CDR3 has 14 residues. V was clipped by 5 bases and J by 3 bases, with 13 bases between them. The CDR3 bases are TGCGCCAGCAGGAGGGACCTAACGACAGATACGCAGTATTTT. Translated, it gives CASRRDLTTDTQYF.

This clonotype was seen a few times. The chain links TRBV9 to TRBJ2-3, with unresolved D. Germline CDR1 SGDLS, CDR2 YYNGEE. The CDR3 contains 14 residues. The V gene lost 7 bases and the J gene lost 0 bases, with 12 bases spanning the gap. The CDR3 nucleotides read TGTGCCAGCGGCTTAGGGCGAAGCACAGATACGCAGTATTTT. Amino acid sequence: CASGLGRSTDTQYF.

Only a few counts were recorded for this clonotype. The chain employs TRBV25-1 and TRBJ2-1; the D gene is possibly TRBD1 (5 bases). Trimming removed 4 bases at V and 10 bases at J, with 11 bases between. CDR1 and CDR2 from the germline V gene are MGHDK and SYGVNS. The CDR3 sequence is 12 residues long. In DNA, the CDR3 is TGTGCCAGCAGTGGTCAGGGATACGAGCAGTTCTTC. It specifies CASSGQGYEQFF.

This clonotype was counted once. The V gene is TRBV3-1, the J gene TRBJ2-7; no reliable D call. Germline V gives CDR1 LGHDT, CDR2 YNNKEL (reference sequence). CDR3 length equals 13 residues. Deletions cut 3 bases from V and 5 bases from J, with 11 bases between. Written as DNA, the CDR3 is TGTGCCAGCAGCCAGAACCAGGTCCACGAGCAGTACTTC. This codes for CASSQNQVHEQYF.

This clonotype has more than one count but fewer than ten. The genes are TRBV7-6 and TRBJ1-5, with D tentatively TRBD1 (5 bases). The CDR3 runs 17 residues. V was cut by 4 bases and J by 2 bases, with 18 bases left in between. CDR1 and CDR2 (germline): SGHVS, FNYEAQ. The chain's CDR3 is CASSSPTQVSGNQPQHF. For the CDR3, the DNA is TGTGCCAGCAGCTCGCCTACACAGGTTTCCGGCAATCAGCCCCAGCATTTT.

The V call is TRBV28, the J call TRBJ2-3; D is perhaps TRBD1 or TRBD2 (6 bases each). Germline values: CDR1 MDHEN, CDR2 SYDVKM. V was cut by 5 bases and J by 1 base, with 10 bases left in between. This CDR3 region has 14 residues. CDR3 sequence: CASSKGEGTDTQYF. The CDR3 region has the DNA TGTGCCAGCAGTAAGGGGGAGGGCACAGATACGCAGTATTTT. The variable domain in full, completed from reference TRBV28 and TRBJ2-3, reads DVKVTQSSRYLVKRTGEKVFLECVQDMDHENMFWYRQDPGLGLRLIYFSYDVKMKEKGDIPEGYSVSREKKERFSLILESASTNQTSMYLCASSKGEGTDTQYFGPGTRLTVL.

This clonotype was counted between two and nine times. The V gene is TRBV4-3, the J gene TRBJ2-1, with 10 bases fitting TRBD2. The CDR3 extends over 16 amino acids. V dropped 0 bases and J dropped 7; count of bases not matched to a gene: 6. The germline CDR1 and CDR2 sequences are LGHNA and YSLEER. The CDR3, as DNA: TGCGCCAGCAGCCAAGATAAAAGCGGGAGGGCAAATGAGCAGTTCTTC. This encodes CASSQDKSGRANEQFF.

This clonotype occurred a few times. This chain uses TRBV20-1 with TRBJ2-3; D not certain. CDR3 length: 14 residues. V lost 5 bases, J lost 0 bases, and 12 bases lay in between. CDR1 is DFQATT and CDR2 is SNEGSKA in the germline V gene (reference sequence). The CDR3 bases are TGCAGTGCTCCGCGAGAAGATAGCACAGATACGCAGTATTTT. This encodes CSAPREDSTDTQYF.

This rearrangement joins TRBV7-3 to TRBJ1-1, with D possibly matching TRBD1 (5 bases). The CDR3 runs 15 residues. The germline CDR1 and CDR2 sequences are SGHTA and FQGTGA. V was shortened by 5 bases and J by 7 bases, with 20 bases between the two germline ends. The CDR3 nucleotides are TGTGCCAGCAGCCCTTACAACGGGGCTTGGAGTGAAGCTTTCTTT. Residues: CASSPYNGAWSEAFF.